This TCR beta chain was profiled in a study of cytomegalovirus exposure and HLA in healthy donors. Germline V gene lookup returns CDR1 SGHTA and CDR2 FQGTGA. The germline V and J ends were trimmed by 5 bases and 5 bases, with 9 bases remaining between them. This CDR3 spans 13 amino acids. Method: immunoSEQ multiplex PCR; TCRdb's copy keeps in-frame clones and lacks some. The sample holds about 72,000 clones, around 94% seen once. What was sequenced was PBMCs. V and J are TRBV7-3 and TRBJ2-2, with D perhaps TRBD1 (6 bases). The source is a young woman in good health and CMV-seropositive. The CDR3 coding sequence is TGTGCCAGCAGCCAAACAGGGACCGGGGAGCTGTTTTTT. Protein sequence: CASSQTGTGELFF.